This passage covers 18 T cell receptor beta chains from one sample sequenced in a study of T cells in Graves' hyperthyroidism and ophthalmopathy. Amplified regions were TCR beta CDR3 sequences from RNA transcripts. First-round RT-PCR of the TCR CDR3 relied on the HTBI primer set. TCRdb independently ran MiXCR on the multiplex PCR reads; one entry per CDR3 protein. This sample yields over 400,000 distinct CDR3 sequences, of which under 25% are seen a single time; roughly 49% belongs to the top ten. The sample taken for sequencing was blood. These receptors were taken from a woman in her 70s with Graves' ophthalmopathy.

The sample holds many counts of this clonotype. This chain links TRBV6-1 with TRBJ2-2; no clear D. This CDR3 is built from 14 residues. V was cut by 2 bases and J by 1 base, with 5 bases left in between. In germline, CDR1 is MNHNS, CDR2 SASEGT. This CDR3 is CASSEYWNTGELFF. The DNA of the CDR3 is TGTGCCAGCAGTGAATACTGGAACACCGGGGAGCTGTTTTTT.

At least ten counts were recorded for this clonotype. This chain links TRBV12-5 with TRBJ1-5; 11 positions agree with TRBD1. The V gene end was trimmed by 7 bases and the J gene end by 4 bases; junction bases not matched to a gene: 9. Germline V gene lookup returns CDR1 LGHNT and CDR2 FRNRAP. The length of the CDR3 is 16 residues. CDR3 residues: CASVWTGGIVNQPQHF. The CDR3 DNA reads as TGTGCTAGTGTTTGGACAGGGGGCATTGTGAATCAGCCCCAGCATTTT.

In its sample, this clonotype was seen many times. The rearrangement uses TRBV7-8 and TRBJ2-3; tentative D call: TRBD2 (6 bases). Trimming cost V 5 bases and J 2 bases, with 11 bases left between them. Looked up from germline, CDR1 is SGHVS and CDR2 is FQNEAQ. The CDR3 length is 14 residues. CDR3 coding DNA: TGTGCCAGCAGCCAGGGACTCTACACAGATACGCAGTATTTT. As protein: CASSQGLYTDTQYF.

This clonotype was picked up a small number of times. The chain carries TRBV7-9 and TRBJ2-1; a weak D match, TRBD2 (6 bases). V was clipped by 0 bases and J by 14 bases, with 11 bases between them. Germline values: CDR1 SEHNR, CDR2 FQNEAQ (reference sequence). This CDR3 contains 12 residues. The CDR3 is CASSLAGLREFF. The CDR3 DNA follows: TGTGCCAGCAGCTTAGCGGGACTCCGGGAGTTCTTC.

The CDR3 sequence is CASSYEYRTYTGELFF. Written as DNA, the CDR3 is TGTGCCAGCAGTTATGAGTACAGGACCTACACCGGGGAGCTGTTTTTT. The chain joins TRBV6-5 to TRBJ2-2, with D possibly TRBD1 on 5 matching bases. From germline, CDR1 is MNHEY and CDR2 SVGAGI. The CDR3 has 16 amino acids. V dropped 3 bases and J dropped 3 bases, with 14 bases sitting between them.

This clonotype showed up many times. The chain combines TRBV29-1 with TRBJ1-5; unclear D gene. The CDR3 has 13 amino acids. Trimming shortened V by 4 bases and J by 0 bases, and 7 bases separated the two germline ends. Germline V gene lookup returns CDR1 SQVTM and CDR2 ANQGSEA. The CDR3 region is CSVVSDSNQPQHF. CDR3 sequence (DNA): TGCAGCGTTGTATCAGATAGCAATCAGCCCCAGCATTTT.

CDR3: CAWSRGGDTEAFF. For the CDR3, the DNA is TGTGCCTGGAGTAGGGGTGGGGACACTGAAGCTTTCTTT. The chain recombines TRBV30 with TRBJ1-1; tentative D call: TRBD1 (5 bases). CDR1 and CDR2 (germline): GTSNPN, SVGIG (reference sequence). The CDR3 runs to 13 residues. Trimming left V 2 bases short and J 3 bases short, with 10 bases between.

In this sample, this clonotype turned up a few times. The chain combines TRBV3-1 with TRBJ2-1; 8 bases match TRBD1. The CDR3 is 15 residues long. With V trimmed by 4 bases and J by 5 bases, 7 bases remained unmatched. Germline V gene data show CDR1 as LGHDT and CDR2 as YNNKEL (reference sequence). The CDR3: CASSRGTGPHNEQFF. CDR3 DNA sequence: TGTGCCAGCAGCCGGGGGACAGGACCTCACAATGAGCAGTTCTTC.

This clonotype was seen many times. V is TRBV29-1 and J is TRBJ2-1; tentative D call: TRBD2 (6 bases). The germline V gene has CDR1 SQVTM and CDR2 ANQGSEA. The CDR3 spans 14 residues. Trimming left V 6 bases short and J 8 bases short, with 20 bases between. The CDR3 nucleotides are TGCAGCGTGGGCCGGGACCCGGGAGTCCATGAGCAGTTCTTC. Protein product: CSVGRDPGVHEQFF.

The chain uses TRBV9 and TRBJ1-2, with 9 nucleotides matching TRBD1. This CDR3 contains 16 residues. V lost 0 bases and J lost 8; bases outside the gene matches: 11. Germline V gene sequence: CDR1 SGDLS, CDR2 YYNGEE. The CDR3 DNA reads TGTGCCAGCAGCGTAGGCTCGGGACAGGGCCCCGGAGGCTACACCTTC. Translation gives CASSVGSGQGPGGYTF.

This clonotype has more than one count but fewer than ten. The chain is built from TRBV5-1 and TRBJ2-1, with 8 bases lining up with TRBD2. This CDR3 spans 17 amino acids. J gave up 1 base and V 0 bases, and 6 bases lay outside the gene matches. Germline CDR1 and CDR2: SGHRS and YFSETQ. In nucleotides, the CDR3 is TGCGCCAGCAGCTTGGCGCCCCCGGGAGGGTCCTACAATGAGCAGTTCTTC. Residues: CASSLAPPGGSYNEQFF.

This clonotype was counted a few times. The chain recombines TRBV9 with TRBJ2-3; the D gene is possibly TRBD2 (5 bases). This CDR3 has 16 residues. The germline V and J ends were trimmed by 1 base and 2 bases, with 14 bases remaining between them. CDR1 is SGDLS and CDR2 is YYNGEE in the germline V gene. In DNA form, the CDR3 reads TGTGCCAGCAGCGTAAGGGCTAGCCGATACACAGATACGCAGTATTTT. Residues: CASSVRASRYTDTQYF.

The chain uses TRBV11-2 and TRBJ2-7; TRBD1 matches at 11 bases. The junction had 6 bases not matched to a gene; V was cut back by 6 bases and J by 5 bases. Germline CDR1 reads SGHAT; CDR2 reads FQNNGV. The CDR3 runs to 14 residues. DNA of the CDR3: TGTGCCAGCAGACCGCCGGGACAGGGGGACGAGCAGTACTTC. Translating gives CASRPPGQGDEQYF.

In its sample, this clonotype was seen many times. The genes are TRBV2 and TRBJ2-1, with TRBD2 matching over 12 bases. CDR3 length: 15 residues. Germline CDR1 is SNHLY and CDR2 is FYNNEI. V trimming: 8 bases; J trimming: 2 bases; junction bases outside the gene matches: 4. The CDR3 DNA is TGTGCCAGCCAACGGACTAGCGGGACCTACAATGAGCAGTTCTTC. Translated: CASQRTSGTYNEQFF.

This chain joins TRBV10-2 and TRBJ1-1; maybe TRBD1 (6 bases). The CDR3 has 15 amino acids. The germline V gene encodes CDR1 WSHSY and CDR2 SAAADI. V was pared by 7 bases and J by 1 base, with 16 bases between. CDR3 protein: CASIPRGRGNTEAFF. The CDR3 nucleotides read TGCGCCAGCATTCCCAGGGGACGAGGGAACACTGAAGCTTTCTTT.

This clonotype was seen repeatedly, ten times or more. The CDR3 sequence is CASSPGTSHRTDTQYF. The CDR3, as DNA: TGTGCCAGCAGCCCCGGGACTAGCCATCGCACAGATACGCAGTATTTT. J is TRBJ2-3 and V is TRBV6-1; 9 nucleotides line up with TRBD2. The CDR3 has 16 residues. Germline-derived CDR1 and CDR2 are MNHNS and SASEGT. With 6 bases clipped from V and 1 base from J, the junction kept 8 bases outside the gene matches.

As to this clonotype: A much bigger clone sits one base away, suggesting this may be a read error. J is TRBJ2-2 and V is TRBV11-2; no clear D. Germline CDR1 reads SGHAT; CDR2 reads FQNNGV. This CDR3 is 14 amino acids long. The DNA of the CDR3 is TGTGCCAGCAGCTTCGCGTCGAACATCGGGGAGCTGTTTTTT. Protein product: CASSFASNIGELFF.

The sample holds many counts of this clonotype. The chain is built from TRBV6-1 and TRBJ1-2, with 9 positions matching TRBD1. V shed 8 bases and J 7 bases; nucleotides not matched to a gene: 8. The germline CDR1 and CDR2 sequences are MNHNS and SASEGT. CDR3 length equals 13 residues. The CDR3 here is CASWDRVNLGYTF. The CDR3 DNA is TGTGCCAGCTGGGACAGGGTAAATCTTGGCTACACCTTC.